This TCR beta chain was obtained from a study of blood T cells in healthy people across ages. A second PCR, run for roughly 7 to 12 cycles, used a sample-barcoded 5' primer plus a J-beta primer mix. Per-sample output comprised a minimum of 3 million paired-end reads containing CDR3. TCRdb fed the 5' RACE reads into MiXCR, producing one record per CDR3 protein. The sample holds 700,000 to 900,000 distinct CDR3 sequences; roughly 24% are singletons and the top ten take about 3%. The CDR3 extends over 16 amino acids. Per germline, CDR1 MNHEY and CDR2 SVGAGI. Trimming stripped 0 bases from V and 0 bases from J, with 8 bases between. These sequences were also reported in another study, on T cells of mothers and their children. That report adds: The cDNA synthesis received all extracted RNA, at around 1.5 ug per 15 ul. Reads obtained per mother exceeded 9 million TCR beta CDR3 reads, with several million obtained per child. Mothers and children who were related shared slightly more overlap than unrelated pairs, but not significantly more.

The V gene is TRBV6-5, the J gene TRBJ1-4; D is possibly TRBD1 (5 bases). The TCR originated in a boy between 5 and 17 years old in good health. Sequenced: blood. CDR3 sequence: CASSYSRGTTNEKLFF. The CDR3 nucleotides are TGTGCCAGCAGTTACTCGAGGGGTACAACTAATGAAAAACTGTTTTTT.